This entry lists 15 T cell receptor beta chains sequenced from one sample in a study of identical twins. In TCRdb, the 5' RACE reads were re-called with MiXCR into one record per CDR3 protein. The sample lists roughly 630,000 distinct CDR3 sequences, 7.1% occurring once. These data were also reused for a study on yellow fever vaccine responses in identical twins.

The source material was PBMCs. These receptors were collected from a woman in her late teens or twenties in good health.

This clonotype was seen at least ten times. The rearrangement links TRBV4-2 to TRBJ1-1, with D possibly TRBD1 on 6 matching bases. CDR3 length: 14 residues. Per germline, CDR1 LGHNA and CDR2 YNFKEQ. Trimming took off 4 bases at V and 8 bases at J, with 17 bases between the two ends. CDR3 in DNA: TGTGCCAGCAGCCGGACCCGGGACACCACCGAAGCTTTCTTT. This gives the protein CASSRTRDTTEAFF.

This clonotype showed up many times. CDR3 loop: CASSVVPSGIDEQYF. The DNA for the CDR3 is TGTGCCAGCAGCGTAGTGCCTAGCGGGATCGACGAGCAGTACTTC. V gene TRBV9 combines with J gene TRBJ2-7, with TRBD2 identical over 9 bases. The J segment lost 5 bases and the V segment lost 0 bases, leaving 6 bases of the junction unmatched. Per germline, CDR1 SGDLS and CDR2 YYNGEE. This CDR3 has 15 residues.

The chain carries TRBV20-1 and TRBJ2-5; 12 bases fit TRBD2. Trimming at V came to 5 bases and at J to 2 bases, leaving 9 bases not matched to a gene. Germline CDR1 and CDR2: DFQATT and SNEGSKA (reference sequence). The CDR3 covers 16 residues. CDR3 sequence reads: CSASLPSGRGQETQYF. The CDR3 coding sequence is TGCAGTGCTTCGCTTCCTAGCGGGAGGGGGCAAGAGACCCAGTACTTC.

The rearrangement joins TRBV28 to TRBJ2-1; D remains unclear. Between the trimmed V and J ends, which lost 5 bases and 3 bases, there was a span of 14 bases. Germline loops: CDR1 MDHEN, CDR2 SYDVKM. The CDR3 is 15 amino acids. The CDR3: CASSPQDTYYNEQFF. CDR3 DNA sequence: TGTGCCAGCAGTCCCCAAGACACCTACTACAATGAGCAGTTCTTC. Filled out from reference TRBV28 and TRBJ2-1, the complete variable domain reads DVKVTQSSRYLVKRTGEKVFLECVQDMDHENMFWYRQDPGLGLRLIYFSYDVKMKEKGDIPEGYSVSREKKERFSLILESASTNQTSMYLCASSPQDTYYNEQFFGPGTRLTVL.

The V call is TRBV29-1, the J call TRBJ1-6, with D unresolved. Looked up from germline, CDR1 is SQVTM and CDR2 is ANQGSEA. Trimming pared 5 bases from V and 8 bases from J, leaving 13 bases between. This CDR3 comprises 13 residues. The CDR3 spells CSVTNGVDSPLHF. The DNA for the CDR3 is TGCAGCGTTACTAATGGGGTGGATTCACCCCTCCACTTT.

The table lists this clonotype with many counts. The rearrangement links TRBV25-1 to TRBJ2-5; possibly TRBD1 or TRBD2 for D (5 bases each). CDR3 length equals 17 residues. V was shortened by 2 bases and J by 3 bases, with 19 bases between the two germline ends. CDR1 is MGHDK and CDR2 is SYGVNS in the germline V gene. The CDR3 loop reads CASSETAAGSVKETQYF. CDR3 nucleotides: TGTGCCAGCAGTGAAACGGCGGCAGGGAGCGTCAAAGAGACCCAGTACTTC.

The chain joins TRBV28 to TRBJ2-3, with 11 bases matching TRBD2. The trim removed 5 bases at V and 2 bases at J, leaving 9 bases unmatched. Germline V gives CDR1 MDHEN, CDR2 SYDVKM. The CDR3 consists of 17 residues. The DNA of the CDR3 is TGTGCCAGCAGTCCCCGACTAGCGGGAACCCCCACAGATACGCAGTATTTT. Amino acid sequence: CASSPRLAGTPTDTQYF.

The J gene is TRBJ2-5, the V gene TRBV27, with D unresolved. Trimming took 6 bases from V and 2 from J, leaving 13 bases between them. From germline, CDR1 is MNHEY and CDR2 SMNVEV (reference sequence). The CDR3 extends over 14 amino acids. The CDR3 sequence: CASRSQTLQETQYF. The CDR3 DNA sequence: TGTGCCAGCAGATCCCAGACTTTACAAGAGACCCAGTACTTC.

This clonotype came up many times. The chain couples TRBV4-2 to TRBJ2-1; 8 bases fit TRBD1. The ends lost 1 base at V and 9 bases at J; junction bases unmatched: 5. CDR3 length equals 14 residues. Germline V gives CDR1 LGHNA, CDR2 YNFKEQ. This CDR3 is CASSQVQGAVEQFF. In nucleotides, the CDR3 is TGTGCCAGCAGCCAAGTGCAGGGGGCTGTTGAGCAGTTCTTC.

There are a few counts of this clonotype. The CDR3 DNA reads as TGCAGTGCTGAAGAGCCTGGGGCCAACGTCCTGACTTTC. It translates to CSAEEPGANVLTF. The chain recombines TRBV20-1 with TRBJ2-6, with D unresolved. Germline V gives CDR1 DFQATT, CDR2 SNEGSKA (reference sequence). V gave up 5 bases and J gave up 2 bases, with 7 bases separating them. The length of the CDR3 is 13 residues.

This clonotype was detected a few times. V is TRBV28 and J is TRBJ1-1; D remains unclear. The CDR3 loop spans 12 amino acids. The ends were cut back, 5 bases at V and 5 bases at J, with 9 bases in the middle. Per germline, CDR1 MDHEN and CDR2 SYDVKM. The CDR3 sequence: CASSMTGTEAFF. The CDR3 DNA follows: TGTGCCAGCAGTATGACTGGGACTGAAGCTTTCTTT.

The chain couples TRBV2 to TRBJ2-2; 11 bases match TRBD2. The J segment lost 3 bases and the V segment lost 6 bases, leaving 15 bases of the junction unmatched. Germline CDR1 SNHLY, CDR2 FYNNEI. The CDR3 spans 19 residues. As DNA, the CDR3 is TGTGCCAGCAGACCTACCCCGGCTAGCGGGGGGCCCTACACCGGGGAGCTGTTTTTT. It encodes CASRPTPASGGPYTGELFF.

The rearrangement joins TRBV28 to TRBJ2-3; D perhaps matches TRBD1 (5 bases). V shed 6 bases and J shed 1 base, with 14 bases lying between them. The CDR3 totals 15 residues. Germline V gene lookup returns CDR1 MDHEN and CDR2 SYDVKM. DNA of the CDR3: TGTGCCAGCAGATCCCAGGGTTTCGGCACAGATACGCAGTATTTT. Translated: CASRSQGFGTDTQYF.

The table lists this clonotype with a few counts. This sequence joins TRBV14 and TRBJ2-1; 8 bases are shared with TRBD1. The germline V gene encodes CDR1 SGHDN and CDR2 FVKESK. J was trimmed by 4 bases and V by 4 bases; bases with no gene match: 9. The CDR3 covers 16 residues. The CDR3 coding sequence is TGTGCCAGCAGCCCGGGACAGGTCCCATCGTACAATGAGCAGTTCTTC. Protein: CASSPGQVPSYNEQFF.

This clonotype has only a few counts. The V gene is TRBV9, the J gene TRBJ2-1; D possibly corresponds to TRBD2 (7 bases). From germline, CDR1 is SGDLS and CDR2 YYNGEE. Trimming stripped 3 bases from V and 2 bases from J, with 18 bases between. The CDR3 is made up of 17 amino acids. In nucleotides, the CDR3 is TGTGCCAGCAGCGCGGACAGTAGCGGGTCAACCTACAATGAGCAGTTCTTC. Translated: CASSADSSGSTYNEQFF.